One TCR beta chain is described in this entry. No antigen is known for it. The sample originates from a study of CD8+CD57+ T cells in acquired aplastic anemia. Overall study results and limits: Found in both controls and patients were around 29 CD8+ CDR3 sequences. Patients and controls had CD8+ Simpson's diversity values that were not significantly distinct.

Only patients with CD8+CD57+ cell expansion on flow cytometry were chosen for sequencing. There was no therapy given to any patient before the blood sampling took place. CDR3 and TCR beta VDJ profiling relied on genomic DNA as the template. TCRdb itself ran the reads through MiXCR, one entry per CDR3 protein. Here the sample spans 120,000 or so distinct CDR3 sequences, almost 40% being singletons. V shed 0 bases and J shed 8 bases, with 10 bases lying between them. CDR1 is MNHEY, CDR2 SMNVEV, per germline (reference sequence). CDR3 length: 13 residues. The chain carries TRBV27 and TRBJ1-2; D might be TRBD1 (5 bases). The sequenced sample was sorted CD4+, CD8+, or CD8+CD57+ T cells (not recorded which) from PBMCs. The clonotype originates from a human donor with aplastic anemia. The CDR3 region is CASSLSFQGGYTF. DNA of the CDR3: TGTGCCAGCAGTTTATCTTTCCAGGGAGGCTACACCTTC.